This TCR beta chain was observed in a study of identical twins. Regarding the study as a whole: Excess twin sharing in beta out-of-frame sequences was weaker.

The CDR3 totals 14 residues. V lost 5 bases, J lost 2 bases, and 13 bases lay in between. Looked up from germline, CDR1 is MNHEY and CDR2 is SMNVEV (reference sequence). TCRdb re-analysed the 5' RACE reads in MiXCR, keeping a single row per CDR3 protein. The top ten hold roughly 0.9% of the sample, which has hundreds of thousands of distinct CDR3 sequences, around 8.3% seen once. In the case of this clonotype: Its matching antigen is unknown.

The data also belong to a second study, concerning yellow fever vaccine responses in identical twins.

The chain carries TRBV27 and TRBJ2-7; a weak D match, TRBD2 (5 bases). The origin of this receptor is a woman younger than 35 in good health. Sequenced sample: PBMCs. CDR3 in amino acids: CASSVASGAYEQYF. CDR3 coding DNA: TGTGCCAGCAGTGTAGCTTCCGGGGCCTACGAGCAGTACTTC.